The rows below give T cell receptor beta chains drawn from one sample of a study of a mutant IDH1 vaccine in newly diagnosed glioma. Generated by immunoSEQ multiplex PCR, the TCRdb table keeps only in-frame clones and is missing some. The sample consists of around 67,000 clones, around four fifths of them appearing once. The specimen comprised peripheral blood mononuclear cells (PBMCs), sampled from a glioma patient treated with radiotherapy, temozolomide or both. The receptor set was obtained from a woman between 18 and 30 years old with glioma. Some clones in this sample may be carry-over from other donors' samples. Both conserved end residues are part of each CDR3. D genes are given only for firm matches. Some rows mark clone size as missing; the rest say once, few, many or name a class of expanded clone.

clone_size: .; d_call: .; j_call: TRBJ1-3; v_call: TRBV30; cdr3_aa: CAWSKSLGNTIYF; cdr3_nt: TGTGCCTGGAGCAAATCGTTAGGAAACACCATATATTTT
clone_size: .; d_call: TRBD1; j_call: TRBJ2-2; v_call: TRBV18; cdr3_aa: CASSYQGADTGELFF; cdr3_nt: TGTGCCAGCTCATACCAGGGGGCCGACACCGGGGAGCTGTTTTTT
clone_size: .; d_call: TRBD1; j_call: TRBJ1-6; v_call: TRBV5-1; cdr3_aa: CASSFQGVESPLHF; cdr3_nt: TGCGCCAGCAGCTTCCAGGGGGTAGAATCACCCCTCCACTTT
clone_size: .; d_call: .; j_call: TRBJ1-2; v_call: TRBV19; cdr3_aa: CASSIAGVTNYGYTF; cdr3_nt: TGTGCCAGTAGTATAGCAGGGGTTACGAACTATGGCTACACCTTC
clone_size: .; d_call: TRBD1; j_call: TRBJ1-2; v_call: TRBV19; cdr3_aa: CASSLGTGIYGYTF; cdr3_nt: TGTGCCAGTAGTCTTGGGACAGGGATCTATGGCTACACCTTC
clone_size: .; d_call: TRBD2; j_call: TRBJ2-1; v_call: TRBV6-4; cdr3_aa: CASSGGSGSNEQFF; cdr3_nt: TGTGCCAGCAGTGGAGGTAGCGGGAGCAATGAGCAGTTCTTC
clone_size: .; d_call: TRBD2; j_call: TRBJ2-7; v_call: TRBV29-1; cdr3_aa: CSVELAGLYEQYF; cdr3_nt: TGCAGCGTTGAACTAGCGGGACTCTACGAGCAGTACTTC
clone_size: .; d_call: .; j_call: TRBJ2-1; v_call: TRBV12-5; cdr3_aa: CASGSAGTPWEQFF; cdr3_nt: TGTGCTAGTGGTTCCGCCGGGACCCCCTGGGAGCAGTTCTTC
clone_size: .; d_call: .; j_call: TRBJ1-1; v_call: TRBV5-1; cdr3_aa: CASSLASDRRRTEAFF; cdr3_nt: TGCGCCAGCAGCTTGGCCTCGGACCGCCGTCGCACTGAAGCTTTCTTT
clone_size: .; d_call: .; j_call: TRBJ1-5; v_call: TRBV5-1; cdr3_aa: CASSPGLSNQPQHF; cdr3_nt: TGCGCCAGCAGCCCGGGCCTTAGCAATCAGCCCCAGCATTTT
clone_size: once; d_call: .; j_call: TRBJ2-7; v_call: TRBV7-7; cdr3_aa: CASSLLPSSYEQYF; cdr3_nt: TGTGCTAGCAGCTTATTACCGAGCTCCTACGAGCAGTACTTC
clone_size: .; d_call: .; j_call: TRBJ1-5; v_call: TRBV5-6; cdr3_aa: CASSLEGGVNQPQHF; cdr3_nt: TGTGCCAGCAGCTTGGAGGGGGGTGTCAATCAGCCCCAGCATTTT
clone_size: once; d_call: .; j_call: TRBJ1-1; v_call: TRBV7-9; cdr3_aa: CASSLGLRVSEAFF; cdr3_nt: TGTGCCAGCAGCTTAGGGCTACGGGTCTCTGAAGCTTTCTTT
clone_size: .; d_call: .; j_call: TRBJ2-3; v_call: TRBV18; cdr3_aa: CASSPSGTDTQYF; cdr3_nt: TGTGCCAGCTCACCAAGTGGCACAGATACGCAGTATTTT
clone_size: .; d_call: .; j_call: TRBJ2-5; v_call: TRBV29-1; cdr3_aa: CSVASAGWGETQYF; cdr3_nt: TGCAGCGTTGCCTCGGCGGGGTGGGGGGAGACCCAGTACTTC
clone_size: .; d_call: .; j_call: TRBJ2-7; v_call: TRBV20-1; cdr3_aa: CSVGTTYEQYF; cdr3_nt: TGCAGTGTGGGGACAACCTACGAGCAGTACTTC
clone_size: .; d_call: TRBD2; j_call: TRBJ2-1; v_call: TRBV6-6; cdr3_aa: CASRSPGTSSYNEQFF; cdr3_nt: TGTGCCAGCAGGTCGCCCGGGACTAGCTCCTACAATGAGCAGTTCTTC
clone_size: .; d_call: .; j_call: TRBJ1-1; v_call: TRBV5-6; cdr3_aa: CASTDGTGGTEAFF; cdr3_nt: TGTGCCAGCACCGATGGAACGGGGGGAACTGAAGCTTTCTTT
clone_size: .; d_call: TRBD1; j_call: TRBJ2-1; v_call: TRBV9; cdr3_aa: CASSPGGFNEQFF; cdr3_nt: TGTGCCAGCAGCCCAGGGGGATTCAATGAGCAGTTCTTC
clone_size: .; d_call: .; j_call: TRBJ1-2; v_call: TRBV6-5; cdr3_aa: CASSYSRTDGYTF; cdr3_nt: TGTGCCAGCAGTTACTCGAGGACAGATGGCTACACCTTC
clone_size: .; d_call: TRBD2; j_call: TRBJ2-1; v_call: TRBV10-3; cdr3_aa: CAIRGLASAYNEQFF; cdr3_nt: TGTGCCATCAGGGGACTAGCGAGCGCCTACAATGAGCAGTTCTTC
clone_size: .; d_call: TRBD1; j_call: TRBJ1-6; v_call: TRBV13; cdr3_aa: CASSLSSGGNSPLHF; cdr3_nt: TGTGCCAGCAGCTTAAGTTCAGGGGGGAATTCACCCCTCCACTTT
clone_size: .; d_call: .; j_call: TRBJ1-3; v_call: TRBV6-1; cdr3_aa: CASSEWGGYGNTIYF; cdr3_nt: TGTGCCAGCAGTGAATGGGGGGGGTACGGAAACACCATATATTTT
clone_size: .; d_call: TRBD2; j_call: TRBJ2-3; v_call: TRBV7-2; cdr3_aa: CASSLIAGGRYDTQYF; cdr3_nt: TGTGCCAGCAGCTTAATAGCGGGGGGGCGGTACGATACGCAGTATTTT
clone_size: once; d_call: .; j_call: TRBJ2-6; v_call: TRBV29-1; cdr3_aa: CSVAAGSGANVLTF; cdr3_nt: TGCAGCGTGGCCGCAGGGAGCGGGGCCAACGTCCTGACTTTC
clone_size: .; d_call: TRBD1; j_call: TRBJ2-7; v_call: TRBV6-1; cdr3_aa: CATRTGGSYEQYF; cdr3_nt: TGTGCCACCAGGACAGGGGGCTCCTACGAGCAGTACTTC